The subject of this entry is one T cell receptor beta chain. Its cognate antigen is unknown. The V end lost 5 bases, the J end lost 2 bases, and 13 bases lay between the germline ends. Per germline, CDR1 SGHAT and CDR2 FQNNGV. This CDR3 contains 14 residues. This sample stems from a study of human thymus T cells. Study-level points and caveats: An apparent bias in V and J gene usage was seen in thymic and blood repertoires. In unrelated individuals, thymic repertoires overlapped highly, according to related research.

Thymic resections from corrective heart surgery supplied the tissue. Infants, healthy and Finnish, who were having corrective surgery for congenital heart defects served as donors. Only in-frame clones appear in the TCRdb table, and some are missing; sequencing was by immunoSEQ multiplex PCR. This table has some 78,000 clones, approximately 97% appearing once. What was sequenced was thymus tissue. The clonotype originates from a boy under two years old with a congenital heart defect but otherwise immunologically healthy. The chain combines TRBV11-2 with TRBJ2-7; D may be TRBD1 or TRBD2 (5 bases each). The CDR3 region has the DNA TGTGCCAGCAGCCCGGGCCAGGGACCCTACGAGCAGTACTTC. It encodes CASSPGQGPYEQYF.